The subject of this entry is one T cell receptor beta chain. The record originates from a study of blood T cell repertoires in COVID-19. Method: immunoSEQ multiplex PCR; TCRdb's copy keeps in-frame clones and lacks some. The sample records around 140,000 clones, about three quarters being singletons. The CDR3 has 16 residues. The material sequenced was peripheral blood. V gene TRBV21-1 combines with J gene TRBJ2-2; the table's D call TRBD1 went unverified against the DNA. TRBV21-1 is a known pseudogene. This sequence was found in a man aged 50 or older with acute or convalescent COVID-19. This CDR3 reads CASSKRTGTNTGELFF. CDR3 nucleotides: TGTGCCAGCAGCAAGAGGACAGGGACGAACACCGGGGAGCTGTTTTTT.